These 23 T cell receptor beta chains came from one sample sequenced in a study of OX40 agonist ivuxolimab in advanced cancers. Sequenced by immunoSEQ multiplex PCR; TCRdb stores in-frame clones only, minus some. The sample gives 55,000 to 70,000 clones, about 88% of which show up once; around 4.7% is in the top ten. Sequenced material: CD4+ or CD8+ T cells sorted from blood, taken in a trial of the OX40 agonist ivuxolimab. The receptors shown here come from an adult with an advanced solid tumor such as melanoma, head and neck, liver or kidney cancer.

This clone was detected only once. The rearrangement joins TRBV5-1 to TRBJ2-7; TRBD1 or TRBD2 may be the D gene (5 bases each). CDR1 SGHRS and CDR2 YFSETQ come from the germline V gene. The germline V and J ends were trimmed by 4 bases and 0 bases, with 11 bases remaining between them. The CDR3 has 14 residues. The CDR3 coding sequence is TGCGCCAGCAGCCCGGGACCATCCTCCTACGAGCAGTACTTC. It specifies CASSPGPSSYEQYF.

The chain employs TRBV6-5 and TRBJ2-1, with D hard to call. This CDR3 is built from 12 residues. Germline-derived CDR1 and CDR2 are MNHEY and SVGAGI. Between the trimmed V and J ends, which lost 5 bases and 6 bases, there was a span of 8 bases. CDR3 bases: TGTGCCAGCAGTCAAAATAGCAATGAGCAGTTCTTC. It translates to CASSQNSNEQFF.

CDR3 region: CASSLLQGGVGELFF. In nucleotides, the CDR3 is TGTGCCAGCAGTTTGTTACAGGGGGGCGTCGGGGAGCTGTTTTTT. The chain couples TRBV27 to TRBJ2-2; 8 positions agree with TRBD1. The ends lost 3 bases at V and 7 bases at J; junction bases unmatched: 7. CDR3 length: 15 residues. Germline V gene sequence: CDR1 MNHEY, CDR2 SMNVEV (reference sequence).

The chain carries TRBV7-2 and TRBJ2-7; 10 bases map to TRBD1. The CDR3 totals 14 residues. In germline, CDR1 is SGHTA, CDR2 FQGNSA. Trimming at V came to 2 bases and at J to 5 bases, leaving 3 bases not matched to a gene. For the CDR3, the DNA is TGTGCCAGCAGCTTAATGGGACAGGGGAACGAGCAGTACTTC. The encoded protein is CASSLMGQGNEQYF.

The V and J genes are TRBV18 and TRBJ2-1; D ambiguous. V lost 3 bases and J 6 bases, leaving 12 bases between the germline ends. Germline V gene lookup returns CDR1 KGHSH and CDR2 LQKENI. The CDR3 is 14 residues long. CDR3 DNA: TGTGCCAGCTCACCTCAGAAGGCGTCCAATGAGCAGTTCTTC. Amino acids: CASSPQKASNEQFF.

V is TRBV4-1 and J is TRBJ2-3; TRBD1 agrees at 8 bases. Losses at the gene ends were 3 bases for V and 0 bases for J; bases not matched to a gene: 2. This CDR3 is built from 15 residues. The V gene's germline CDR1 is MGHRA and CDR2 YSYEKL. For the CDR3, the DNA is TGCGCCAGCAGCCAGGGACAGGTTAGCACAGATACGCAGTATTTT. Translating it yields CASSQGQVSTDTQYF.

The gene calls are TRBV7-2 and TRBJ1-1; D perhaps matches TRBD1 (5 bases). Germline CDR1 is SGHTA and CDR2 is FQGNSA. The CDR3 consists of 14 residues. V lost 5 bases to trimming and J lost 7 bases, with 17 bases between them. The CDR3 spells CASSLATARYEAFF. CDR3 DNA: TGTGCCAGCAGCCTCGCGACAGCTAGATATGAAGCTTTCTTT.

By proportion, this clone is medium-sized. J is TRBJ2-5 and V is TRBV5-4, with a weak D call TRBD2 (5 bases). The CDR3 has 15 amino acids. CDR1 and CDR2 (germline): SGHNT, YYREEE (reference sequence). Trimming cost V 1 base and J 1 base, with 11 bases left between them. CDR3 nucleotides: TGTGCCAGCAGCTTGATCACCGGGATCCAAGAGACCCAGTACTTC. Encoded protein: CASSLITGIQETQYF.

The chain uses TRBV6-6 and TRBJ2-7; the D call may be TRBD1 or TRBD2 (5 bases each). Germline V CDR1 and CDR2: MNHNY, SVGAGI (reference sequence). The CDR3 is 15 residues long. The germline V and J ends were trimmed by 2 bases and 5 bases, with 16 bases remaining between them. The CDR3 DNA reads as TGTGCCAGCAGTTACCCCCAGGGAGAGGTTCACGAGCAGTACTTC. Protein: CASSYPQGEVHEQYF.

This clone has just a few counts. The CDR3 loop reads CASSADRGSYNEQFF. CDR3 nucleotide sequence: TGTGCCAGCAGTGCCGACAGGGGGTCCTACAATGAGCAGTTCTTC. This chain links TRBV28 with TRBJ2-1, with 9 positions matching TRBD1. Trimming removed 5 bases from V and 1 base from J; junction bases left unmatched: 3. This CDR3 comprises 15 residues. Germline loops: CDR1 MDHEN, CDR2 SYDVKM.

The genes are TRBV10-2 and TRBJ2-7; D is uncertain. Trimming shortened V by 0 bases and J by 1 base, and 10 bases separated the two germline ends. The CDR3 sequence is 15 residues long. Germline assignment: CDR1 WSHSY and CDR2 SAAADI. The CDR3 spells CASSESWGLSYEQYF. CDR3 nucleotide sequence: TGCGCCAGCAGTGAGTCGTGGGGTTTATCCTACGAGCAGTACTTC.

The rearrangement uses TRBV19 and TRBJ2-2, with 8 bases that match TRBD2. Germline V gives CDR1 LNHDA, CDR2 SQIVND (reference sequence). The V and J ends lost 8 bases and 8 bases, in that order; junction bases with no gene match: 13. The CDR3 totals 15 residues. CDR3 nucleotides: TGTGCCAGTGGCTCGGGACTAGGGACGTCGGGGGAGCTGTTTTTT. Residues: CASGSGLGTSGELFF. The full variable domain, completed using reference TRBV19 and TRBJ2-2, is DGGITQSPKYLFRKEGQNVTLSCEQNLNHDAMYWYRQDPGQGLRLIYYSQIVNDFQKGDIAEGYSVSREKKESFPLTVTSAQKNPTAFYLCASGSGLGTSGELFFGEGSRLTVL.

The chain is built from TRBV7-3 and TRBJ2-3; TRBD2 aligns across 7 bases. Per the germline V gene, CDR1 is SGHTA and CDR2 is FQGTGA. Losses at the gene ends were 3 bases for V and 2 bases for J; bases not matched to a gene: 17. This CDR3 is built from 19 residues. The CDR3 spells CASSLTGGAEGRATDTQYF. Here the CDR3 DNA reads TGTGCCAGCAGCTTGACGGGAGGCGCGGAGGGGAGGGCCACAGATACGCAGTATTTT.

This clone has just one count. The rearrangement uses TRBV4-2 and TRBJ1-5; D might be TRBD1 (5 bases). The CDR3 runs to 16 residues. Trimming removed 0 bases from V and 2 bases from J, with 11 bases in between. The germline V gene encodes CDR1 LGHNA and CDR2 YNFKEQ. The CDR3: CASSQDWDAGNQPQHF. The CDR3 nucleotides read TGTGCCAGCAGCCAAGATTGGGACGCAGGCAATCAGCCCCAGCATTTT.

This clone came up once. Other DNA sequences in the sample encode the same CDR3. The V gene is TRBV9, the J gene TRBJ2-3, with 8 nucleotides matching TRBD2. The germline CDR1 and CDR2 sequences are SGDLS and YYNGEE. Trimming took 0 bases from V and 2 from J; bases not matched to a gene: 2. The CDR3 length is 15 residues. Written as DNA, the CDR3 is TGTGCCAGCAGCGTAGCGGGAGGGCCCACAGATACGCAGTATTTT. It is translated as CASSVAGGPTDTQYF.

The chain couples TRBV5-1 to TRBJ2-1, with 9 bases aligning to TRBD1. After removal of 2 bases from V and 7 bases from J, the junction contained 10 bases not matched to a gene. There are 16 residues in the CDR3. The germline CDR1 and CDR2 sequences are SGHRS and YFSETQ. The CDR3 DNA reads TGCGCCAGCAGCTTAACACTACAGGGGGCTAAAAATGAGCAGTTCTTC. Its translation is CASSLTLQGAKNEQFF.

On this clone: This sample includes further DNA sequences coding for the same CDR3. This rearrangement joins TRBV7-9 to TRBJ1-6; no firm D call. Germline loops: CDR1 SEHNR, CDR2 FQNEAQ (reference sequence). Trimming left V 1 base short and J 10 bases short, with 5 bases between. The CDR3 consists of 12 residues. The CDR3 region is CASSLDGSPLHF. DNA for the CDR3: TGTGCCAGCAGCTTAGATGGGTCACCCCTCCACTTT.

The CDR3 nucleotides read TGTGCCACCGGGACTAGCGGGAGGGGCATTCAGTACTTC. Translation: CATGTSGRGIQYF. The chain has TRBV19 and TRBJ2-4, with 16 bases lining up with TRBD2. Germline CDR1 LNHDA, CDR2 SQIVND (reference sequence). The CDR3 has 13 residues. Trimming cost V 10 bases and J 9 bases; bases outside gene matches: 3.

V is TRBV7-9 and J is TRBJ2-5; 15 bases map to TRBD2. Germline CDR1 reads SEHNR; CDR2 reads FQNEAQ (reference sequence). There are 17 residues in the CDR3. With 5 bases clipped from V and 2 bases from J, the junction kept 6 bases outside the gene matches. CDR3 DNA: TGTGCCAGCAGCCGCAGGACTAGCGGGAGGGAGCAAGAGACCCAGTACTTC. Its translation: CASSRRTSGREQETQYF.

V and J are TRBV28 and TRBJ2-5; 9 nucleotides agree with TRBD2. The DNA end is a closer match to TRBJ2-7, so the J assignment may be wrong. The CDR3 totals 15 residues. Germline V gives CDR1 MDHEN, CDR2 SYDVKM. The CDR3 spells CASSSGTSRTYEQYF. The CDR3 nucleotides read TGTGCCAGCAGTTCGGGGACTAGCAGGACCTACGAGCAGTACTTC.

V gene TRBV7-9 combines with J gene TRBJ2-5; D not resolved. This CDR3 has 14 residues. CDR1 and CDR2 (germline): SEHNR, FQNEAQ (reference sequence). Trimming took 1 base from V and 1 from J, leaving 7 bases between them. CDR3 protein: CASSLDHSQETQYF. In DNA, the CDR3 is TGTGCCAGCAGCTTAGATCACAGCCAAGAGACCCAGTACTTC.

This chain connects TRBV5-4 to TRBJ1-1; 8 bases agree with TRBD1. From germline, CDR1 is SGHNT and CDR2 YYREEE (reference sequence). J gave up 1 base and V 3 bases, and 2 bases lay outside the gene matches. CDR3 size: 14 residues. The CDR3 loop reads CASSSGQGNTEAFF. CDR3 nucleotide sequence: TGTGCCAGCAGCTCAGGACAGGGGAACACTGAAGCTTTCTTT.

The chain carries TRBV27 and TRBJ1-1; TRBD1 is a possible D gene (6 bases). Germline CDR1 and CDR2: MNHEY and SMNVEV (reference sequence). The CDR3 length is 13 residues. V was cut by 8 bases and J by 4 bases, with 14 bases left in between. CDR3 nucleotides: TGTGCCAGCTCCCAGGGGTTGATCACTGAAGCTTTCTTT. Its protein is CASSQGLITEAFF.